The clone carrying this T cell receptor beta chain was counted ten times or more. The antigen remains undetermined. The CDR3 has 15 residues. Unmatched junction bases numbered 3, after V lost 0 bases and J lost 3 bases. Germline CDR1 is SGDLS and CDR2 is YYNGEE. The record originates from a study of beta chain features in type 1 diabetes. On the study more broadly: Across every sample, almost 110,000,000 sorted cells were examined in total. Whole-study results and caveats: Patients' naive, central memory and Treg TCRB repertoires seemed closer to one another than those of healthy donors. Type 1 diabetes patients had moderately but significantly shorter TCRB CDR3s in all four CD4+ subsets. VDJ junctions from type 1 diabetes patients carried fewer insertions and larger deletions.

Expressed TCRB transcripts were sequenced because the isolated RNA had all been reverse transcribed beforehand. Clones were read by immunoSEQ multiplex PCR, and TCRdb kept only the in-frame ones, dropping some. Among around 300,000 clones listed, 8% were seen once. The rearrangement uses TRBV9 and TRBJ2-7; TRBD2 matches 10 bases. Source material: central memory CD4+ T cells from blood. This receptor was taken from a woman aged 18 to 35 in good health. This CDR3 is CASSVEGLAHYEQYF. The CDR3 region has the DNA TGTGCCAGCAGCGTAGAGGGACTAGCGCACTACGAGCAGTACTTC.